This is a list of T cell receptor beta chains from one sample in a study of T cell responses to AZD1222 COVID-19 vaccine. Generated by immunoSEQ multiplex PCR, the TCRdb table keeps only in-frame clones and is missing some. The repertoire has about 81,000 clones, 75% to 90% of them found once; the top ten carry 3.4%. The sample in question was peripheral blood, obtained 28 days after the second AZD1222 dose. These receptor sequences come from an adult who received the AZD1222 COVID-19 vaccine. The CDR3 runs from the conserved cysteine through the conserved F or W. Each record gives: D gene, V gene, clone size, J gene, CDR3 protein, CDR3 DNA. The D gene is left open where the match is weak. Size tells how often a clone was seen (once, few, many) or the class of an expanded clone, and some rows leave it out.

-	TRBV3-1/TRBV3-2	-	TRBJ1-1	CASSQDRTFF	TGTGCCAGCAGCCAAGATAGGACTTTCTTT
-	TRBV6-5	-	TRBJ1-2	CASSPIRGNYGYTF	TGTGCCAGCAGCCCCATCAGGGGCAACTATGGCTACACCTTC
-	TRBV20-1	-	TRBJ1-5	CSASWGSISGNQPQHF	TGCAGTGCTAGTTGGGGCAGCATCTCTGGCAATCAGCCCCAGCATTTT
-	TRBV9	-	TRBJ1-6	CASSVLGHRNKNSPLHF	TGTGCCAGCAGCGTTTTAGGGCACAGGAACAAAAATTCACCCCTCCACTTT
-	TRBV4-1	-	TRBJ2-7	CASSTQTGPYEQYF	TGCGCCAGCAGCACTCAAACAGGGCCCTACGAGCAGTACTTC
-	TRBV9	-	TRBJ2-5	CASSALSPGSTRRETQYF	TGTGCCAGCAGCGCTTTATCTCCGGGCAGCACAAGGAGGGAGACCCAGTACTTC
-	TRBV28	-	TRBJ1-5	CASSRGGYGSNQPQHF	TGTGCCAGCAGCCGGGGGGGGTACGGGAGCAATCAGCCCCAGCATTTT
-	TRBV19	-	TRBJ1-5	CASSPRGALGQPQHF	TGTGCCAGTAGCCCCCGGGGGGCGCTGGGTCAGCCCCAGCATTTT
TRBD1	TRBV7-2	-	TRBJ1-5	CASSLQGTVNQPQHF	TGTGCCAGCAGCTTACAGGGGACAGTCAATCAGCCCCAGCATTTT
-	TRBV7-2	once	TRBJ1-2	CASSLDSTYYGYTF	TGTGCCAGCAGCTTGGACAGCACCTACTATGGCTACACCTTC
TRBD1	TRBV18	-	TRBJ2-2	CASSPDRGNTGELFF	TGTGCCAGCTCACCAGACAGGGGAAACACCGGGGAGCTGTTTTTT
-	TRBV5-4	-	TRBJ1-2	CASSLIMGSGYTF	TGTGCCAGCAGCTTAATTATGGGTTCTGGCTACACCTTC
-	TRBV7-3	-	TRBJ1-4	CASSLTTNEKLFF	TGTGCCAGCAGCTTAACAACAAATGAAAAACTGTTTTTT
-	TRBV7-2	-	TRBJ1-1	CASSLNEDYRVGTAFF	TGTGCCAGCAGCTTAAACGAGGACTACAGGGTAGGTACGGCTTTCTTT
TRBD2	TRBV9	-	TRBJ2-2	CASSASGSAGELFF	TGTGCCAGCAGCGCTAGCGGGAGTGCCGGGGAGCTGTTTTTT
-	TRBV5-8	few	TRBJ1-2	CASSRVRGGYGYTF	TGTGCCAGCAGCAGGGTCAGGGGAGGCTATGGCTACACCTTC
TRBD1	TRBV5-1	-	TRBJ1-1	CASSLAAGGATEAFF	TGCGCCAGCAGCTTGGCGGCAGGGGGGGCCACTGAAGCTTTCTTT
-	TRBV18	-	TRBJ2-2	CASSSGTPNTGELFF	TGTGCCAGCTCATCCGGGACACCGAACACCGGGGAGCTGTTTTTT
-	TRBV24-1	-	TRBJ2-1	CATSDLGPLGYNEQFF	TGTGCCACCAGTGATTTGGGCCCCCTCGGGTACAATGAGCAGTTCTTC
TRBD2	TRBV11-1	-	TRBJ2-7	CASSYSGGSSYEQYF	TGTGCCAGCAGCTATAGCGGGGGGAGCTCCTACGAGCAGTACTTC
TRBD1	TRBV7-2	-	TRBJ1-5	CASSLTGGRRNQPQHF	TGTGCCAGCAGCCTTACAGGGGGCCGGCGCAATCAGCCCCAGCATTTT
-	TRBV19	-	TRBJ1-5	CASRPPGGDQPQHF	TGTGCCAGTAGACCCCCGGGCGGAGATCAGCCCCAGCATTTT
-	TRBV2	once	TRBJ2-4	CASSEQEAKNIQYF	TGTGCCAGCAGTGAACAGGAGGCCAAAAACATTCAGTACTTC
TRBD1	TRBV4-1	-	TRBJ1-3	CASSQSLTGGSGNTIYF	TGCGCCAGCAGCCAAAGCCTAACAGGGGGATCTGGAAACACCATATATTTT
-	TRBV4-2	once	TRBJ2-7	CASSLSGTSYEQYF	TGTGCCAGCAGCCTATCCGGGACATCCTACGAGCAGTACTTC
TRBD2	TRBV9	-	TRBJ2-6	CASSGGLAVTSGANVLTF	TGTGCCAGCAGCGGGGGACTAGCGGTGACCTCTGGGGCCAACGTCCTGACTTTC
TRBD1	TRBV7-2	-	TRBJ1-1	CASSTQGQMNTEAFF	TGTGCCAGCAGCACCCAGGGACAGATGAACACTGAAGCTTTCTTT
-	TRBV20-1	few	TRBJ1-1	CSASPGAEAFF	TGCAGTGCTAGTCCTGGAGCTGAAGCTTTCTTT
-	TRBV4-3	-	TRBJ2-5	CASSPRHRGQETQYF	TGCGCCAGCAGCCCCCGACACCGAGGCCAAGAGACCCAGTACTTC
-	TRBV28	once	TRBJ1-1	CATAERPRVEAFF	TGTGCCACCGCGGAAAGGCCGCGGGTTGAAGCTTTCTTT
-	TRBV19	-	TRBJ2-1	CASSMVTGGEQFF	TGTGCCAGTAGTATGGTCACAGGCGGTGAGCAGTTCTTC
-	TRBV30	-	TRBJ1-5	CAWRQDSNQPQHF	TGTGCCTGGAGACAAGATAGCAATCAGCCCCAGCATTTT
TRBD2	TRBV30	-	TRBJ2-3	CAWSPLGLAGTDTQYF	TGTGCCTGGAGTCCCCTGGGACTAGCGGGCACAGATACGCAGTATTTT
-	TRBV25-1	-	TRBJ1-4	CASSDYGSLAGNEKLFF	TGTGCCAGCAGTGATTATGGCTCGCTGGCAGGTAATGAAAAACTGTTTTTT
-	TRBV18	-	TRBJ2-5	CASSPEQETQYF	TGTGCCAGCTCACCAGAGCAAGAGACCCAGTACTTC
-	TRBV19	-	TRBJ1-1	CASSIGPANTEAFF	TGTGCCAGTAGTATCGGCCCGGCGAACACTGAAGCTTTCTTT
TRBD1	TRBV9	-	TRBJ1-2	CASSVGQGVGGYTF	TGTGCCAGCAGCGTAGGTCAGGGGGTGGGTGGCTACACCTTC
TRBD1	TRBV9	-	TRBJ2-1	CASSPIAGQGFNEQFF	TGTGCCAGCAGCCCTATAGCCGGACAGGGGTTCAATGAGCAGTTCTTC
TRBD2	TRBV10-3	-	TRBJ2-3	CAISEGTTSTDTQYF	TGTGCCATCAGTGAGGGGACTACTAGCACAGATACGCAGTATTTT
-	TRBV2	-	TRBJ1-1	CASSNSPNTEAFF	TGTGCCAGCAGCAACTCACCGAACACTGAAGCTTTCTTT
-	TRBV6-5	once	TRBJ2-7	CASSYRGGLPYEQYF	TGTGCCAGCAGTTACCGGGGAGGCCTTCCCTACGAGCAGTACTTC
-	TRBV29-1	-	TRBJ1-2	CSVDLRRYGYTF	TGCAGCGTTGATCTGCGTAGGTATGGCTACACCTTC
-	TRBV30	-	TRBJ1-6	CAWRPQGLYNSPLHF	TGTGCCTGGCGCCCCCAGGGTCTCTATAATTCACCCCTCCACTTT
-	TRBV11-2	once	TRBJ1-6	CASSLYMASSPLHF	TGTGCCAGCAGCTTATATATGGCCTCGAGTCCCCTCCACTTT
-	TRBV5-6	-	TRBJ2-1	CASSAGTGRPWDEQFF	TGTGCCAGCAGCGCCGGGACCGGTCGGCCTTGGGATGAGCAGTTCTTC